This T cell receptor beta chain was captured in a study of OX40 agonist ivuxolimab in advanced cancers. Background on the study: Three patients showed partial responses: one hepatocellular carcinoma and two cutaneous melanoma cases. Study results and limitations: Some patients without response likewise showed low normalized clonal expansion. Expanded peripheral T cell antigen specificity was not determined.

The protocol was immunoSEQ multiplex PCR, while the TCRdb copy is restricted to in-frame clones and leaves out a portion. The sample holds about 64,000 clones; around four fifths are singletons and the top ten take about 2.3%. V gave up 0 bases and J gave up 9 bases, with 10 bases separating them. The CDR3 contains 13 residues. CDR1 is LGHNA, CDR2 YSLEER, per germline. With respect to this clone: The target antigen is unknown.

No patient had autoimmune disease or received systemic immunosuppression. The clonotype comes from an adult with an advanced solid tumor such as melanoma, head and neck, liver or kidney cancer. V is TRBV4-3 and J is TRBJ2-3; D is perhaps TRBD1 (5 bases). The sample was CD4+ or CD8+ T cells sorted from blood, taken in a trial of the OX40 agonist ivuxolimab. The CDR3 coding sequence is TGCGCCAGCAGCCAAGAGCAGGGCCAGACGCAGTATTTT. Translating it yields CASSQEQGQTQYF.